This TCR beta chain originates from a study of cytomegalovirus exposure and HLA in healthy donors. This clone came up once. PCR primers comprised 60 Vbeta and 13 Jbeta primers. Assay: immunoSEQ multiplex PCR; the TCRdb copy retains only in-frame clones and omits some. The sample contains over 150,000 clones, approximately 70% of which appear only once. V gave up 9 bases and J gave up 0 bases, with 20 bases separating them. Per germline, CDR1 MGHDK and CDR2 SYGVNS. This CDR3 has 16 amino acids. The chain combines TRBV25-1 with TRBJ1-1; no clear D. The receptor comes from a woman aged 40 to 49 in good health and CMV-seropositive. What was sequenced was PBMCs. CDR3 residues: CASKKMRAGMNTEAFF. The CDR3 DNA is TGTGCCAGTAAAAAGATGAGGGCCGGCATGAACACTGAAGCTTTCTTT.